This entry concerns a single T cell receptor (beta chain). Its antigen is currently unknown. The test was conducted at deep level. The material for each subset, its genomic DNA, was split evenly across several immunoSEQ plates. Some clones are missing from TCRdb's copy, which holds only in-frame ones; the method was immunoSEQ multiplex PCR. The data show roughly 2.4 million clones, around 95% seen once. These data belong to a study of shared clonotypes between healthy human individuals. Findings of the study overall: Sequencing depth was a factor that was expected to affect clonotype sharing among donors.

Trimming took 5 bases from V and 7 from J, leaving 13 bases between them. This CDR3 has 13 residues. Germline CDR1 reads SGHRS; CDR2 reads YFSETQ. The chain recombines TRBV5-1 with TRBJ2-1; weak D call: TRBD2 (6 bases). The receptor was isolated from a man between 18 and 29 years old in good health. The source material was naive CD4+ T cells sorted from blood. Described subset: CD45RA+ positively selected. DNA for the CDR3: TGCGCCAGCAGAGTTGCTAGCGAGAATGAGCAGTTCTTC. Its translation is CASRVASENEQFF.